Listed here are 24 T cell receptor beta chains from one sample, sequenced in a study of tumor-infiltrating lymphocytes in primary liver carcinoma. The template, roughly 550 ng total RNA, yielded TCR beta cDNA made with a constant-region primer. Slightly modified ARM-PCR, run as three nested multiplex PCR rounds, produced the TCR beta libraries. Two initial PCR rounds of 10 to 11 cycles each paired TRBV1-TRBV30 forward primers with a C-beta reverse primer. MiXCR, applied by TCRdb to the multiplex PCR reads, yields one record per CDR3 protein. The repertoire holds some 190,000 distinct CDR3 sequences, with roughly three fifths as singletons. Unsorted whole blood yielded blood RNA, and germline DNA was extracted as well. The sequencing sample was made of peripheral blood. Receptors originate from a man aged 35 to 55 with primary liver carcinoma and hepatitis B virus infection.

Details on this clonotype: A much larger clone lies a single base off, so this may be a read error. CDR3 protein: CASSVGTGGTDTRYF. CDR3 sequence (DNA): TGTGCCAGCAGTGTGGGAACGGGAGGGACAGATACGCGGTATTTT. The chain couples TRBV6-1 to TRBJ2-3, with D perhaps matching TRBD2 (8 bases). The length of the CDR3 is 15 residues. CDR1 is MNHNS and CDR2 is SASEGT in the germline V gene.

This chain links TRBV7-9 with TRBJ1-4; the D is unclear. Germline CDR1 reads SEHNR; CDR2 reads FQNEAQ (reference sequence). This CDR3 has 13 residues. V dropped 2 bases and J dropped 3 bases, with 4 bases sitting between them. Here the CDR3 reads CASSLTANEKLFF. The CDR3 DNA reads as TGTGCCAGCAGCTTAACAGCTAATGAAAAACTGTTTTTT. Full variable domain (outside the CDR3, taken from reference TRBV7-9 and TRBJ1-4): DTGVSQNPRHKITKRGQNVTFRCDPISEHNRLYWYRQTLGQGPEFLTYFQNEAQLEKSRLLSDRFSAERPKGSFSTLEIQRTEQGDSAMYLCASSLTANEKLFFGSGTQLSVL.

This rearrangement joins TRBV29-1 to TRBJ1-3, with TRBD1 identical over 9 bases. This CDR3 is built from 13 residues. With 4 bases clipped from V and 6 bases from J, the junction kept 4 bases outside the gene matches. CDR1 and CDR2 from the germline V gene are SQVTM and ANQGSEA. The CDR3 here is CSVGQGGENTIYF. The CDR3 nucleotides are TGCAGCGTTGGACAGGGGGGTGAAAACACCATATATTTT.

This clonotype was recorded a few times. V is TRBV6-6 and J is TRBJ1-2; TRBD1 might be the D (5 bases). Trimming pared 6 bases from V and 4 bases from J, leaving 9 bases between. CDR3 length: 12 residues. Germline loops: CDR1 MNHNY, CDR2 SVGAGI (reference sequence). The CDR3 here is CASSLDSYGYTF. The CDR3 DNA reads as TGTGCCAGCAGCCTAGACAGCTATGGCTACACCTTC.

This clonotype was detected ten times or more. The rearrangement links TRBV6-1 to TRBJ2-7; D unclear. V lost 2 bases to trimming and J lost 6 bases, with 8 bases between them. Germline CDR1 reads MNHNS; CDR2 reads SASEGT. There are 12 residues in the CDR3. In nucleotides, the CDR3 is TGTGCCAGCAGTGAAATCGGGCGCGAGCAGTACTTC. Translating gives CASSEIGREQYF.

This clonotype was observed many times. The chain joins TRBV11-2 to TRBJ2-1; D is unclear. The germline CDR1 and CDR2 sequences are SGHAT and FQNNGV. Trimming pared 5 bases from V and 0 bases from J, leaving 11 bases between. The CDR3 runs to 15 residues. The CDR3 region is CASSTTLSSYNEQFF. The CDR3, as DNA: TGTGCCAGCAGCACGACTTTGAGCTCCTACAATGAGCAGTTCTTC.

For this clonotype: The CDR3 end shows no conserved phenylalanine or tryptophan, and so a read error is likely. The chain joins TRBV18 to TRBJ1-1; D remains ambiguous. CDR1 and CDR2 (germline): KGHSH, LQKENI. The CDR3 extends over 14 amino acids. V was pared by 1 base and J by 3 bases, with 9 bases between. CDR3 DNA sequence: TGTGCCAGCTCACCACGTGGAGCGGACACTGAAGCTTTCCTT. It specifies CASSPRGADTEAFL.

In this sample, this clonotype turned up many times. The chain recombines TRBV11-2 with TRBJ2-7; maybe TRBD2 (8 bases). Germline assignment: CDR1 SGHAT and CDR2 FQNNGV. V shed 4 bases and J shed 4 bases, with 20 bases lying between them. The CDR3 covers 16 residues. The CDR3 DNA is TGTGCCAGCAGCTCACAGGGGTCCGGGAGGGGGTACGAGCAGTACTTC. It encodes CASSSQGSGRGYEQYF. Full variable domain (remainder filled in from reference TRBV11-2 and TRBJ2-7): EAGVAQSPRYKIIEKRQSVAFWCNPISGHATLYWYQQILGQGPKLLIQFQNNGVVDDSQLPKDRFSAERLKGVDSTLKIQPAKLEDSAVYLCASSSQGSGRGYEQYFGPGTRLTVT.

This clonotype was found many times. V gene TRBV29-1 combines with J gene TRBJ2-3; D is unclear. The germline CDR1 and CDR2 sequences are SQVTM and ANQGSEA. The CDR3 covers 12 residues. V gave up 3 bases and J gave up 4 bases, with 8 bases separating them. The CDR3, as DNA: TGCAGCGTTGATCATCCCGCAGATACGCAGTATTTT. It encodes CSVDHPADTQYF.

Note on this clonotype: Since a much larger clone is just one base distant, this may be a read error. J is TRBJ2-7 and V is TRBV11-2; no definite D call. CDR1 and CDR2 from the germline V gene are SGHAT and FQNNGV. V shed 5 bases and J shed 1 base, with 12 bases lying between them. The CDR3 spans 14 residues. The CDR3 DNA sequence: TGTGCCAGCAGCCAGCCATGGGCGTCCTACGAGCAGTACTTC. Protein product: CASSQPWASYEQYF. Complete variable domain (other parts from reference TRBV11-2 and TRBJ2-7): EAGVAQSPRYKIIEKRQSVAFWCNPISGHATLYWYQQILGQGPKLLIQFQNNGVVDDSQLPKDRFSAERLKGVDSTLKIQPAKLEDSAVYLCASSQPWASYEQYFGPGTRLTVT.

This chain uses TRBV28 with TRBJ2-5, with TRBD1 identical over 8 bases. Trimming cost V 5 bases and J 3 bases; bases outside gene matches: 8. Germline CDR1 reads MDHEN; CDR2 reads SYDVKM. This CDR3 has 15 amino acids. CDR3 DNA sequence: TGTGCCAGCAGTCGACAGGGGTCGGGGAAAGAGACCCAGTACTTC. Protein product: CASSRQGSGKETQYF.

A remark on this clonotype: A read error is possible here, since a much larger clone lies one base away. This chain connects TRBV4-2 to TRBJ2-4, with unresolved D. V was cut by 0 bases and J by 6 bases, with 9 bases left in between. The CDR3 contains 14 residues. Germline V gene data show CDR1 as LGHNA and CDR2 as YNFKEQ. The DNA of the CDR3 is TGTGCCAGCAGCCAAGATAGTATTCCAAACATTCAGTACTTC. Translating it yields CASSQDSIPNIQYF.

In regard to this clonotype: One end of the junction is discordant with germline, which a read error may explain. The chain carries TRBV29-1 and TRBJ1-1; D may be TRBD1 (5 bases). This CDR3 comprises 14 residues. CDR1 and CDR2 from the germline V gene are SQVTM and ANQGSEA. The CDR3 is CSATDGALNTDAFF. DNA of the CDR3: TGCAGCGCCACCGACGGGGCACTTAACACTGACGCTTTCTTT. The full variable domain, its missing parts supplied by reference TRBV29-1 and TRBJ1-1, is SAVISQKPSRDICQRGTSLTIQCQVDSQVTMMFWYRQQPGQSLTLIATANQGSEATYESGFVIDKFPISRPNLTFSTLTVSNMSPEDSSIYLCSATDGALNTDAFFGQGTRLTVV.

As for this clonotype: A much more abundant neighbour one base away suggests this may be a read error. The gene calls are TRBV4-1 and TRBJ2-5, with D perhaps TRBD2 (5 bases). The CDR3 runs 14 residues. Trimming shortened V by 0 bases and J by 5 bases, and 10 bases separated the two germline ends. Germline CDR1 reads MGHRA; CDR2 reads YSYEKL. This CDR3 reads CASSQDMIAETQYF. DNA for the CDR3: TGCGCCAGCAGCCAAGATATGATAGCGGAGACCCAGTACTTC.

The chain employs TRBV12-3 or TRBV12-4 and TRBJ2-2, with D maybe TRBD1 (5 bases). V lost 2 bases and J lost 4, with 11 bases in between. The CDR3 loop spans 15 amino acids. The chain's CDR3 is CASSLSGPSTGELFF. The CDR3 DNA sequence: TGTGCCAGCAGTTTATCAGGGCCAAGCACCGGGGAGCTGTTTTTT.

The CDR3 spells CASSSRDTNSPLHF. For the CDR3, the DNA is TGTGCCAGCAGCTCTCGGGACACTAATTCACCCCTCCACTTT. This chain connects TRBV5-5 to TRBJ1-6; tentative D call: TRBD1 (6 bases). The CDR3 loop spans 14 amino acids. CDR1 and CDR2 (germline): SGHKS, YYEKEE (reference sequence). The germline V and J ends were trimmed by 3 bases and 6 bases, with 10 bases remaining between them.

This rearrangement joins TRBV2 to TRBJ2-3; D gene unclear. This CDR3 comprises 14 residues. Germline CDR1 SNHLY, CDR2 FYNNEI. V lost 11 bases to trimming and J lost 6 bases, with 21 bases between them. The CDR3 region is CAAREPWGQDTQYF. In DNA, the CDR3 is TGTGCCGCTCGAGAGCCGTGGGGTCAGGATACGCAGTATTTT. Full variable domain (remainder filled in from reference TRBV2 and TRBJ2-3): EPEVTQTPSHQVTQMGQEVILRCVPISNHLYFYWYRQILGQKVEFLVSFYNNEISEKSEIFDDQFSVERPDGSNFTLKIRSTKLEDSAMYFCAAREPWGQDTQYFGPGTRLTVL.

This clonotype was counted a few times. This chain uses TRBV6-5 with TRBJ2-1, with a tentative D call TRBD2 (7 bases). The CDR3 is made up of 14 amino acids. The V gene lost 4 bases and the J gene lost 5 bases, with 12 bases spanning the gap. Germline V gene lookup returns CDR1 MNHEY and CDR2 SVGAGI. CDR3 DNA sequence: TGTGCCAGCAGTTCCCGGGGGGCGAACAATGAGCAGTTCTTC. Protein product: CASSSRGANNEQFF.

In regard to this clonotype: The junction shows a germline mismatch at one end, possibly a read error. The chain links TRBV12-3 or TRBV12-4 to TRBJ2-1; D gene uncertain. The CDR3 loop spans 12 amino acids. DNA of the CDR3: TGTGCCAGTTCGTGGAGTTACAATGAGCAGTTCTTT. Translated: CASSWSYNEQFF.

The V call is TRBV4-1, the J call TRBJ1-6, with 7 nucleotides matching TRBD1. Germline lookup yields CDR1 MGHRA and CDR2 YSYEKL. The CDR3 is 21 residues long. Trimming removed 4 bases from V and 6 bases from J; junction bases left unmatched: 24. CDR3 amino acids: CASSRLYGPSITGARNSPLHF. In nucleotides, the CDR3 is TGCGCCAGCAGCCGTCTATATGGTCCCTCCATCACAGGGGCTCGTAATTCACCCCTCCACTTT.

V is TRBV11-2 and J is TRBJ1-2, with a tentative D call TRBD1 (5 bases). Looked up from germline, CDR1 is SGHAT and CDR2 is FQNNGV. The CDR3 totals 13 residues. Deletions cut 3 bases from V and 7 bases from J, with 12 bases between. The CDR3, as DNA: TGTGCCAGCAGCTTGGCACAGGAGCTTGGCTACACCTTC. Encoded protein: CASSLAQELGYTF.

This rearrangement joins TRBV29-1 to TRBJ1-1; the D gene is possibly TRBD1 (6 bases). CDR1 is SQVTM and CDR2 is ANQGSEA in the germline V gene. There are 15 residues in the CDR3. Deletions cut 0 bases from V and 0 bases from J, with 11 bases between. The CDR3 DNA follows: TGCAGCGTTGAAGACACTGGGGGCGTGAACACTGAAGCTTTCTTT. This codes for CSVEDTGGVNTEAFF.

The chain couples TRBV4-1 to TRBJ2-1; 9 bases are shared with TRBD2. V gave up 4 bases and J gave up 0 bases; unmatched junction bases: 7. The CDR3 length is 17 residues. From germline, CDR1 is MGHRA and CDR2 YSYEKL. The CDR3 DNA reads TGCGCCAGCAGCCTGCGACTAGCGGAAAGCTCCTACAATGAGCAGTTCTTC. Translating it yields CASSLRLAESSYNEQFF.

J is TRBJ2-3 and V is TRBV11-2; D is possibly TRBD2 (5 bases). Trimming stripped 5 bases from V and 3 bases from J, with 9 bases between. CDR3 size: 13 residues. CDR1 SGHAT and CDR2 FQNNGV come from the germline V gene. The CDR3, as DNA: TGTGCCAGCAGCGCGGACTTAACAGATACGCAGTATTTT. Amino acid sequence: CASSADLTDTQYF.